This T cell receptor beta chain originates from a study of cytomegalovirus exposure and HLA in healthy donors. Healthy bone marrow donors supplied every sample. V lost 2 bases, J lost 5 bases, and 7 bases stayed unmatched. Per the germline V gene, CDR1 is KGHSH and CDR2 is LQKENI. This CDR3 has 15 residues. Primers included in the PCR were 60 Vbeta and 13 Jbeta primers. The protocol was immunoSEQ multiplex PCR, while the TCRdb copy is restricted to in-frame clones and leaves out a portion. The repertoire includes 200,000 or so clones, roughly 80% of them detected once, and 6.5% sits in the top ten. The chain couples TRBV18 to TRBJ2-7, with 9 bases that match TRBD1. The sequence came from a woman aged 50 to 60 in good health and CMV-seropositive. Sequenced: PBMCs. In DNA form, the CDR3 reads TGTGCCAGCTCACCAGGTGCTGGACAGGGGAACGAGCAGTACTTC. Its protein is CASSPGAGQGNEQYF.